Following are 21 T cell receptor beta chains from one sample sequenced in a study of blood T cell repertoires in COVID-19. The repertoire was sequenced with immunoSEQ multiplex PCR; TCRdb's copy has only in-frame clones and lacks some. The sample contains over 110,000 clones, 75% to 90% of which appear only once. The specimen sequenced was peripheral blood. These receptors were obtained from a man aged 65-85 years who had recovered from COVID-19.

The chain recombines TRBV11-3 with TRBJ2-1; 10 nucleotides align to TRBD2. The germline V gene has CDR1 SGHNT and CDR2 YENEEA. V shed 5 bases and J 1 base; nucleotides not matched to a gene: 5. This CDR3 is built from 16 residues. The CDR3 nucleotides are TGTGCCAGCAGCCAGAGCGGGAGGGGGTCCTACAATGAGCAGTTCTTC. It translates to CASSQSGRGSYNEQFF.

The rearrangement joins TRBV5-6 to TRBJ1-2; 8 nucleotides agree with TRBD1. The CDR3 runs 14 residues. V lost 4 bases to trimming and J lost 3 bases; unmatched junction nucleotides: 5. Germline CDR1 is SGHDT and CDR2 is YYEEEE. CDR3 sequence (DNA): TGTGCCAGCAGCGACGGGACAGGATACTATGGCTACACCTTC. Its translation: CASSDGTGYYGYTF.

This clone appeared many times. The V and J genes are TRBV7-9 and TRBJ1-1; 10 nucleotides line up with TRBD1. CDR1 and CDR2 (germline): SEHNR, FQNEAQ (reference sequence). The CDR3 runs 15 residues. V was clipped by 5 bases and J by 3 bases; unmatched bases: 6. The CDR3 spells CASSGGQGLDTEAFF. The CDR3 DNA reads as TGTGCCAGCAGCGGGGGACAGGGGTTGGACACTGAAGCTTTCTTT.

This clone was counted a few times. The gene calls are TRBV6-5 and TRBJ2-2; 12 bases are a match to TRBD2. There are 15 residues in the CDR3. Germline CDR1 MNHEY, CDR2 SVGAGI. J lost 6 bases, V lost 5 bases, and 4 bases had no gene match. The CDR3 protein is CASSTGLAGSGELFF. For the CDR3, the DNA is TGTGCCAGCAGTACAGGACTAGCGGGATCCGGGGAGCTGTTTTTT.

The chain carries TRBV7-9 and TRBJ1-4; TRBD1 might be the D (5 bases). The V and J ends lost 2 bases and 4 bases respectively, with 11 bases between them. CDR1 and CDR2 from the germline V gene are SEHNR and FQNEAQ (reference sequence). This CDR3 contains 15 residues. The CDR3 bases are TGTGCCAGCAGCTTAACTCCAGGGCGTAATGAAAAACTGTTTTTT. Translation gives CASSLTPGRNEKLFF.

A few counts support this clone. This sequence joins TRBV27 and TRBJ1-6, with 7 positions matching TRBD1. The CDR3 spans 15 residues. The ends lost 4 bases at V and 7 bases at J; junction bases unmatched: 7. Germline assignment: CDR1 MNHEY and CDR2 SMNVEV (reference sequence). In DNA form, the CDR3 reads TGTGCCAGCAGTTCGACAGGGCAGTTGAATTCACCCCTCCACTTT. Residues: CASSSTGQLNSPLHF.

Concerning this clone itself: The limits of the CDR3 on the DNA are not certain, so only TCRdb's listed CDR3 is given. CDR3: CASSTSGRGNYEQYF. The chain has TRBV6-2 or TRBV6-3 and TRBJ2-7; TRBD1, the D gene given by the table, was not confirmed from the DNA. The CDR3 sequence runs 15 residues, both termini included. The germline gives CDR1 MNHEY, CDR2 SVGEGT.

The CDR3 protein is CASSLRTSGRGDTQYF. Here the CDR3 DNA reads TGTGCCAGCAGCTTGAGGACTAGCGGGAGAGGTGATACGCAGTATTTT. The chain uses TRBV9 and TRBJ2-3; TRBD2 agrees at 13 bases. This CDR3 is built from 16 residues. The J segment lost 6 bases and the V segment lost 4 bases, leaving 8 bases of the junction unmatched. The germline V gene has CDR1 SGDLS and CDR2 YYNGEE.

CDR3 DNA sequence: TGTGCCAGCAGTGAAGACAGGCTGGAGACCCAGTACTTC. Translation gives CASSEDRLETQYF. This chain joins TRBV27 and TRBJ2-5; TRBD1 is a possible D gene (6 bases). The CDR3 has 13 amino acids. V was cut by 5 bases and J by 5 bases, with 12 bases left in between. CDR1 and CDR2 from the germline V gene are MNHEY and SMNVEV (reference sequence).

CDR3: CASSQTLADSSYEQYF. As DNA, the CDR3 is TGCGCCAGCAGCCAAACTCTGGCGGATAGCTCCTACGAGCAGTACTTC. The chain carries TRBV4-1 and TRBJ2-7; D gene unclear. Germline CDR1 MGHRA, CDR2 YSYEKL. V gave up 2 bases and J gave up 0 bases, with 14 bases separating them. This CDR3 region has 16 residues.

The chain couples TRBV7-9 to TRBJ1-5; 11 bases fit TRBD1. The CDR3 totals 15 residues. Germline lookup yields CDR1 SEHNR and CDR2 FQNEAQ (reference sequence). V lost 4 bases, J lost 7 bases, and 6 bases stayed unmatched. The CDR3 region is CASSSGQGAIQPQHF. The DNA of the CDR3 is TGTGCCAGCAGCTCTGGACAGGGGGCGATCCAGCCCCAGCATTTT.

The chain employs TRBV24-1 and TRBJ2-1, with 8 bases that match TRBD1. J lost 7 bases, V lost 2 bases, and 9 bases had no gene match. From germline, CDR1 is KGHDR and CDR2 SFDVKD. The length of the CDR3 is 16 residues. The CDR3 DNA is TGTGCCACCAGTGATTCCTCGACAGGGGTTGGGAATGAGCAGTTCTTC. It yields the protein CATSDSSTGVGNEQFF.

J is TRBJ1-2 and V is TRBV7-9; perhaps TRBD1 as D (5 bases). This CDR3 spans 14 amino acids. V was pared by 5 bases and J by 4 bases, with 14 bases between. CDR1 and CDR2 from the germline V gene are SEHNR and FQNEAQ (reference sequence). CDR3 loop: CASSRKQDFYGYTF. The DNA of the CDR3 is TGTGCCAGCAGCCGAAAACAGGATTTCTATGGCTACACCTTC. The whole variable domain, filled in from reference TRBV7-9 and TRBJ1-2, reads DTGVSQNPRHKITKRGQNVTFRCDPISEHNRLYWYRQTLGQGPEFLTYFQNEAQLEKSRLLSDRFSAERPKGSFSTLEIQRTEQGDSAMYLCASSRKQDFYGYTFGSGTRLTVV.

This chain links TRBV12-1 with TRBJ2-3; the D segment call TRBD1 is taken from the table without a DNA check. TRBV12-1 is termed a pseudogene. This CDR3 has 19 residues. The CDR3 coding sequence is TGTGCCAGCAGCTTTGCCCTCGACGTCTACAGGGCACGCACAGATACGCAGTATTTT. Its translation is CASSFALDVYRARTDTQYF.

This chain links TRBV6-2 or TRBV6-3 with TRBJ2-1; 14 positions agree with TRBD2. With 6 bases clipped from V and 6 bases from J, the junction kept 7 bases outside the gene matches. The CDR3 sequence is 16 residues long. Germline values: CDR1 MNHEY, CDR2 SVGEGT. The CDR3 DNA reads as TGTGCCAGCAGCGGGACTAGCGGGAGAATAGTCAATGAGCAGTTCTTC. This codes for CASSGTSGRIVNEQFF.

CDR3 DNA sequence: TGTGCCAGCAGCGGGCCCCTAGCGGGGGTCGTCAGCAATGAGCAGTTCTTC. Its translation: CASSGPLAGVVSNEQFF. The V call is TRBV21-1, the J call TRBJ2-1; the table calls TRBD2, which could not be checked here. TRBV21-1 is an annotated pseudogene. The CDR3 contains 17 residues.

The chain couples TRBV6-5 to TRBJ2-7; tentative D call: TRBD2 (5 bases). Trimming stripped 2 bases from V and 1 base from J, with 9 bases between. Germline V gene lookup returns CDR1 MNHEY and CDR2 SVGAGI. The CDR3 loop spans 14 amino acids. Here the CDR3 DNA reads TGTGCCAGCAGTTACACTAGATTGTCCTACGAGCAGTACTTC. Translated: CASSYTRLSYEQYF.

The chain couples TRBV18 to TRBJ1-1; weak D call: TRBD1 (5 bases). The germline V and J ends were trimmed by 3 bases and 1 base, with 12 bases remaining between them. The CDR3 is 15 amino acids. The germline gives CDR1 KGHSH, CDR2 LQKENI. CDR3 nucleotides: TGTGCCAGCTCACCCTCCGGGGGGTCGAACACTGAAGCTTTCTTT. Its protein product is CASSPSGGSNTEAFF.

The genes are TRBV7-9 and TRBJ1-1; TRBD1 aligns across 7 bases. Looked up from germline, CDR1 is SEHNR and CDR2 is FQNEAQ (reference sequence). CDR3 length equals 13 residues. Trimming cost V 7 bases and J 1 base; bases outside gene matches: 3. CDR3: CASKEGANTEAFF. The CDR3 DNA sequence: TGTGCCAGCAAAGAGGGGGCGAACACTGAAGCTTTCTTT.

This chain uses TRBV27 with TRBJ2-7, with 8 nucleotides matching TRBD2. The CDR3 length is 14 residues. With V trimmed by 2 bases and J by 7 bases, 7 bases remained unmatched. CDR1 is MNHEY and CDR2 is SMNVEV in the germline V gene (reference sequence). The CDR3 DNA reads TGTGCCAGCAGTTTAAAAGCGGGAGTTGAGGAGCAGTACTTC. As protein: CASSLKAGVEEQYF.

This clone occurred once. This chain links TRBV6-5 with TRBJ1-2; 7 bases map to TRBD1. The CDR3 loop spans 15 amino acids. CDR1 is MNHEY, CDR2 SVGAGI, per germline. The V and J ends lost 4 bases and 7 bases, in that order; junction bases with no gene match: 12. CDR3: CASSSDRTGSVGYTF. Here the CDR3 DNA reads TGTGCCAGCAGTTCCGACCGGACAGGTTCCGTTGGCTACACCTTC.